Listed here are 31 T cell receptor beta chains from one sample, sequenced in a study of resident and recirculating memory T cells in vitiligo. Repertoires were generated with immunoSEQ multiplex PCR, while TCRdb's copy carries only in-frame clones and drops some. The sample comprises 75,000 to 95,000 clones, about 92% of which are singletons, and more than 4.5% rests with the top ten. Sequenced input: blood. The receptor set was obtained from a male donor with vitiligo.

V gene TRBV6-1 combines with J gene TRBJ2-2; D not resolved. Deletions cut 2 bases from V and 6 bases from J, with 19 bases between. This CDR3 region has 17 residues. Germline values: CDR1 MNHNS, CDR2 SASEGT. CDR3 sequence (DNA): TGTGCCAGCAGTGAAAAGAATACGGTCTTGACTCCCGGGGAGCTGTTTTTT. Its protein is CASSEKNTVLTPGELFF.

The J gene is TRBJ1-4, the V gene TRBV6-5; 7 bases match TRBD1. The CDR3 covers 14 residues. The V gene end was trimmed by 5 bases and the J gene end by 5 bases; junction bases not matched to a gene: 5. The V gene's germline CDR1 is MNHEY and CDR2 SVGAGI. The CDR3 DNA reads as TGTGCCAGCAGTAGACAGGGTAGAAATGAAAAACTGTTTTTT. Its protein is CASSRQGRNEKLFF.

This chain uses TRBV23-1 with TRBJ2-4; D not certain. TRBV23-1 is an ORF, with its function uncertain. CDR3 length equals 15 residues. Trimming took 4 bases from V and 2 from J, leaving 12 bases between them. The CDR3 nucleotides read TGCGCCAGCAGTCCGACCCCCGGGTCCAAAAACATTCAGTACTTC. Translating gives CASSPTPGSKNIQYF.

CDR3 loop: CASRSMSPNNYGYTF. The CDR3 DNA reads as TGTGCCAGCAGAAGTATGAGCCCAAATAACTATGGCTACACCTTC. This chain connects TRBV28 to TRBJ1-2; D is unclear. The CDR3 is 15 amino acids. The V end lost 6 bases, the J end lost 1 base, and 15 bases lay between the germline ends. The germline CDR1 and CDR2 sequences are MDHEN and SYDVKM.

The CDR3 sequence is CASSQERGDIQYF. CDR3 DNA: TGCGCCAGCAGCCAGGAGCGGGGGGACATTCAGTACTTC. The J gene is TRBJ2-4, the V gene TRBV5-1, with 9 bases fitting TRBD2. This CDR3 is built from 13 residues. Trimming took 4 bases from V and 8 from J; bases not matched to a gene: 4. The V gene's germline CDR1 is SGHRS and CDR2 YFSETQ.

The chain uses TRBV27 and TRBJ2-7, with D possibly being TRBD1 (5 bases). Germline V gene sequence: CDR1 MNHEY, CDR2 SMNVEV (reference sequence). V was pared by 3 bases and J by 3 bases, with 12 bases between. This CDR3 has 14 residues. CDR3 nucleotide sequence: TGTGCCAGCAGTTTCAGGGAAAATGGCTACGAGCAGTACTTC. Protein product: CASSFRENGYEQYF.

The chain links TRBV7-9 to TRBJ1-1, with D tentatively TRBD1 (6 bases). The ends were cut back, 7 bases at V and 4 bases at J, with 16 bases in the middle. From germline, CDR1 is SEHNR and CDR2 FQNEAQ (reference sequence). CDR3 length: 14 residues. CDR3: CASNKRRGGTEAFF. The CDR3 nucleotides are TGTGCCAGCAACAAACGACGAGGGGGCACTGAAGCTTTCTTT. Combining the CDR3 with reference TRBV7-9 and TRBJ1-1 gives the whole variable domain DTGVSQNPRHKITKRGQNVTFRCDPISEHNRLYWYRQTLGQGPEFLTYFQNEAQLEKSRLLSDRFSAERPKGSFSTLEIQRTEQGDSAMYLCASNKRRGGTEAFFGQGTRLTVV.

J is TRBJ2-7 and V is TRBV7-6; D possibly corresponds to TRBD1 (6 bases). Germline values: CDR1 SGHVS, CDR2 FNYEAQ. CDR3 size: 13 residues. Between the trimmed V and J ends, which lost 2 bases and 3 bases, there was a span of 8 bases. CDR3: CASSLQGNYEQYF. CDR3 nucleotide sequence: TGTGCCAGCAGCTTACAGGGGAACTACGAGCAGTACTTC.

This CDR3 is CASSFVAEETQYF. CDR3 in DNA: TGTGCCAGCAGCTTCGTAGCGGAGGAGACCCAGTACTTC. The chain employs TRBV5-4 and TRBJ2-5; TRBD2 might be the D (6 bases). Germline loops: CDR1 SGHNT, CDR2 YYREEE (reference sequence). The CDR3 extends over 13 amino acids. The V and J ends lost 2 bases and 5 bases respectively, with 10 bases between them.

The chain joins TRBV28 to TRBJ1-4; D gene ambiguous. V lost 11 bases and J lost 3, with 10 bases in between. CDR1 is MDHEN, CDR2 SYDVKM, per germline. This CDR3 is built from 12 residues. Written as DNA, the CDR3 is TGTGCCCATCGGAGGGCTAATGAAAAACTGTTTTTT. It codes for CAHRRANEKLFF. Full variable domain (remainder filled in from reference TRBV28 and TRBJ1-4): DVKVTQSSRYLVKRTGEKVFLECVQDMDHENMFWYRQDPGLGLRLIYFSYDVKMKEKGDIPEGYSVSREKKERFSLILESASTNQTSMYLCAHRRANEKLFFGSGTQLSVL.

The chain joins TRBV6-6 to TRBJ2-1; D unresolved. CDR1 MNHNY and CDR2 SVGAGI come from the germline V gene (reference sequence). The CDR3 extends over 9 amino acids. Trimming took off 5 bases at V and 13 bases at J, with 6 bases between the two ends. The CDR3 DNA reads TGTGCCAGCAGTCCCAGTCAGTTCTTC. This translates into CASSPSQFF.

The rearrangement links TRBV4-2 to TRBJ2-7; 9 nucleotides agree with TRBD2. Germline values: CDR1 LGHNA, CDR2 YNFKEQ. Trimming removed 0 bases from V and 5 bases from J; junction bases left unmatched: 5. The length of the CDR3 is 15 residues. The CDR3 sequence is CASSQDSGSRDEQYF. The DNA for the CDR3 is TGTGCCAGCAGCCAAGATAGCGGGAGTAGGGACGAGCAGTACTTC.

The sample holds one count of this clone. The CDR3 loop reads CASSDGTGGGVYF. DNA of the CDR3: TGCGCCAGCAGCGACGGGACAGGGGGAGGGGTGTACTTC. The gene calls are TRBV5-1 and TRBJ2-7; 11 nucleotides line up with TRBD1. The germline CDR1 and CDR2 sequences are SGHRS and YFSETQ. This CDR3 is 13 amino acids long. Trimming took 4 bases from V and 12 from J; bases not matched to a gene: 9.

This clone occurred once. The chain joins TRBV10-3 to TRBJ2-3; 15 bases are shared with TRBD2. J was trimmed by 0 bases and V by 6 bases; bases with no gene match: 22. CDR3 length: 23 residues. Germline lookup yields CDR1 ENHRY and CDR2 SYGVKD. Here the CDR3 reads CAIRHGLAGGPIREKDSTDTQYF. CDR3 sequence (DNA): TGTGCCATCAGACATGGACTAGCGGGAGGGCCCATCCGGGAAAAAGATAGCACAGATACGCAGTATTTT.

This sequence joins TRBV16 and TRBJ1-5; unclear D gene. V lost 5 bases and J lost 3, with 8 bases in between. From germline, CDR1 is KGHSY and CDR2 FQNENV. The CDR3 length is 13 residues. The CDR3 here is CASSFTHNQPQHF. CDR3 DNA sequence: TGTGCCAGCAGCTTCACTCACAATCAGCCCCAGCATTTT.

The rearrangement joins TRBV18 to TRBJ2-7; a possible D gene is TRBD1 (5 bases). The CDR3 runs 14 residues. Germline CDR1 KGHSH, CDR2 LQKENI. V was trimmed by 6 bases and J by 0 bases, leaving 12 bases between them. As DNA, the CDR3 is TGTGCCAGCTCCGAATACAGGAGCTCCTACGAGCAGTACTTC. Its translation is CASSEYRSSYEQYF.

V is TRBV19 and J is TRBJ1-2; D not resolved. Per germline, CDR1 LNHDA and CDR2 SQIVND (reference sequence). V gave up 6 bases and J gave up 0 bases, with 14 bases separating them. CDR3 size: 15 residues. CDR3 sequence: CASSLHETPNYGYTF. CDR3 in DNA: TGTGCCAGTAGCTTACACGAAACACCTAACTATGGCTACACCTTC.

The rearrangement links TRBV27 to TRBJ1-3; 9 nucleotides line up with TRBD1. The CDR3 consists of 13 residues. Germline-derived CDR1 and CDR2 are MNHEY and SMNVEV (reference sequence). Trimming cost V 8 bases and J 4 bases; bases outside gene matches: 3. CDR3 in DNA: TGTGCCAGCCGAGGGACAGGGGGAAACACCATATATTTT. This translates into CASRGTGGNTIYF.

This clone was picked up a small number of times. V usage is TRBV28 and J usage is TRBJ2-7; TRBD2 aligns across 9 bases. The junction had 12 bases not matched to a gene; V was cut back by 7 bases and J by 2 bases. The CDR3 covers 16 residues. Germline-derived CDR1 and CDR2 are MDHEN and SYDVKM. The CDR3 reads CASTKRTSALTYEQYF. CDR3 DNA sequence: TGTGCCAGCACTAAAAGGACTAGCGCCTTAACCTACGAGCAGTACTTC.

The chain recombines TRBV4-1 with TRBJ2-7, with D possibly matching TRBD1 (6 bases). V dropped 2 bases and J dropped 5 bases, with 13 bases sitting between them. CDR1 and CDR2 (germline): MGHRA, YSYEKL. The CDR3 loop spans 14 amino acids. CDR3 sequence (DNA): TGCGCCAGCAGCCAACCCCTCCAGGGGAACGAGCAGTACTTC. It encodes CASSQPLQGNEQYF.

The chain recombines TRBV29-1 with TRBJ1-2; D might be TRBD1 (5 bases). V was cut by 3 bases and J by 2 bases, with 10 bases left in between. This CDR3 has 13 amino acids. Germline V gene sequence: CDR1 SQVTM, CDR2 ANQGSEA. CDR3 in amino acids: CSVDDGANYGYTF. The CDR3 bases are TGCAGCGTTGATGATGGGGCCAACTATGGCTACACCTTC.

This chain uses TRBV2 with TRBJ1-3, with a tentative D call TRBD1 (6 bases). The germline V and J ends were trimmed by 7 bases and 1 base, with 17 bases remaining between them. CDR1 SNHLY and CDR2 FYNNEI come from the germline V gene. The CDR3 is 16 amino acids. The CDR3 nucleotides are TGTGCCAGCATCAGTCACAGGGTCAGGTCTGGAAACACCATATATTTT. Translated: CASISHRVRSGNTIYF.

This chain joins TRBV7-2 and TRBJ2-3; 10 bases fit TRBD2. This CDR3 has 16 amino acids. V shed 3 bases and J 1 base; nucleotides not matched to a gene: 4. Germline CDR1 and CDR2: SGHTA and FQGNSA. The CDR3 sequence: CASSFSSGRGTDTQYF. The DNA for the CDR3 is TGTGCCAGCAGCTTTTCTAGCGGGAGAGGCACAGATACGCAGTATTTT.

The chain is built from TRBV7-6 and TRBJ2-7; TRBD2 aligns across 12 bases. CDR1 is SGHVS, CDR2 FNYEAQ, per germline. The CDR3 sequence is 16 residues long. The trim removed 5 bases at V and 2 bases at J, leaving 7 bases unmatched. This CDR3 is CASSASTSGRTYEQYF. CDR3 sequence (DNA): TGTGCCAGCAGCGCCTCGACTAGCGGGAGAACCTACGAGCAGTACTTC.

This chain joins TRBV10-3 and TRBJ1-4; perhaps TRBD1 as D (6 bases). This CDR3 contains 16 residues. CDR1 ENHRY and CDR2 SYGVKD come from the germline V gene. Trimming left V 0 bases short and J 3 bases short, with 11 bases between. DNA of the CDR3: TGTGCCATCAGTGAGTCGAGCAGGGGCCCTAATGAAAAACTGTTTTTT. It encodes CAISESSRGPNEKLFF.

This sequence joins TRBV6-6 and TRBJ1-2; tentative D call: TRBD1 (5 bases). Germline V lookup: CDR1 MNHNY, CDR2 SVGAGI (reference sequence). Between the trimmed V and J ends, which lost 6 bases and 5 bases, there was a span of 16 bases. The CDR3 consists of 14 residues. CDR3 bases: TGTGCCAGCAGCGACAGCCCGGGCACGTATGGCTACACCTTC. Amino acid sequence: CASSDSPGTYGYTF.

The rearrangement joins TRBV7-3 to TRBJ2-5; D is perhaps TRBD1 (6 bases). Germline lookup yields CDR1 SGHTA and CDR2 FQGTGA. V was shortened by 2 bases and J by 1 base, with 11 bases between the two germline ends. This CDR3 spans 15 amino acids. The CDR3: CASSLFTGTQETQYF. The CDR3 DNA sequence: TGTGCCAGCAGCTTATTCACAGGGACCCAAGAGACCCAGTACTTC.

V gene TRBV7-6 combines with J gene TRBJ2-1; 9 nucleotides agree with TRBD2. This CDR3 is 17 amino acids long. After removal of 2 bases from V and 3 bases from J, the junction contained 8 bases not matched to a gene. In germline, CDR1 is SGHVS, CDR2 FNYEAQ. This CDR3 reads CASSLFSSGRNYNEQFF. CDR3 bases: TGTGCCAGCAGCTTATTTAGCAGCGGGAGGAACTACAATGAGCAGTTCTTC.

This chain uses TRBV5-1 with TRBJ2-2; 12 bases match TRBD2. This CDR3 contains 19 residues. V dropped 5 bases and J dropped 3; count of bases not matched to a gene: 14. CDR1 and CDR2 from the germline V gene are SGHRS and YFSETQ. In DNA, the CDR3 is TGCGCCAGCAGTCCGAAATCTAGCGGGAGGGCCCGACACACCGGGGAGCTGTTTTTT. This codes for CASSPKSSGRARHTGELFF.

The chain links TRBV30 to TRBJ2-7, with 11 bases aligning to TRBD2. Trimming took 1 base from V and 6 from J; bases not matched to a gene: 11. The CDR3 runs 16 residues. The germline V gene encodes CDR1 GTSNPN and CDR2 SVGIG (reference sequence). The CDR3: CAWSGILAGVRSEQYF. The CDR3 DNA reads TGTGCCTGGAGTGGAATACTAGCGGGAGTGCGGAGCGAGCAGTACTTC.

The rearrangement joins TRBV11-2 to TRBJ2-7; unclear D gene. The CDR3 extends over 13 amino acids. Trimming cost V 5 bases and J 4 bases, with 12 bases left between them. The germline CDR1 and CDR2 sequences are SGHAT and FQNNGV. The CDR3 nucleotides are TGTGCCAGCAGCCCAGAGGCGCCATACGAGCAGTACTTC. Its translation: CASSPEAPYEQYF.